This is a list of T cell receptor beta chains from one sample in a study of blood T cell repertoires in COVID-19. Data came from immunoSEQ multiplex PCR; TCRdb stores just in-frame clones and leaves some out. Among about 100,000 clones listed, 88% were seen once. The sample was peripheral blood. These receptors came from a woman in her sixties with acute or convalescent COVID-19. Each CDR3 is given without its conserved first and last residue.

V: TRBV19
length: 11
CDR3: ASSQRRLIGYT

V: TRBV9
length: 12
CDR3: ASSASALTDTQY

V: TRBV11-2
length: 14
CDR3: ASSSFREFRTGELF

V: TRBV9
length: 13
CDR3: ASTTGGEWQETQY

V: TRBV9
length: 14
CDR3: ASSVGQGVNNNEQF

V: TRBV7-8
length: 13
CDR3: ASSPKRADNQPQH

V: TRBV5-6
length: 12
CDR3: ASSLGGPTDTQY

V: TRBV5-1
length: 15
CDR3: ASSLEGLAGGTYEQY

V: TRBV5-5
length: 11
CDR3: ASSPPGFYEQY

V: TRBV19
length: 14
CDR3: ASSPLGTGGGQPQH